The clone carrying this T cell receptor beta chain came up a few times. The CDR3 consists of 14 residues. Germline-derived CDR1 and CDR2 are SQVTM and ANQGSEA. V dropped 1 base and J dropped 6 bases, with 13 bases sitting between them. This specimen belongs to a study of blood T cells in healthy people across ages. Then a second PCR, running about 6 to 12 cycles, was carried out with a sample-barcoded 5' primer and a J-beta primer mix. Using its own MiXCR run on the 5' RACE reads, TCRdb lists one record per CDR3 protein. The table lists under 700,000 distinct CDR3 sequences, less than 25% of them singletons, with roughly 9.4% in the top ten. The sample was also linked to a second study, of T cells of mothers and their children.

The chain carries TRBV29-1 and TRBJ2-1; weak D call: TRBD2 (5 bases). The clonotype comes from a boy aged 10-17 years in good health. The sample was blood. CDR3 sequence reads: CSVEGSSSFNEQFF. CDR3 sequence (DNA): TGCAGCGTTGAAGGGTCTAGCTCTTTCAATGAGCAGTTCTTC.